This T cell receptor (beta chain) emerged from a study of blood T cell repertoires in COVID-19. For the study at large: COVID-19 samples collected from the United States, Italy and Spain covered acute and convalescent phases.

How the authors handled the data: Reference gene primer amplification gave nucleated cell count estimates. Measured with immunoSEQ multiplex PCR; TCRdb has only the in-frame clones, and not every one. From that table come the V and J calls and clone size; the DNA was used to work out D and trimming. Of 150,000 to 200,000 clones listed, about four fifths were seen once; the top ten hold approximately 10%. V was clipped by 4 bases and J by 4 bases, with 10 bases between them. This CDR3 is 12 amino acids long. Germline CDR1 reads SQVTM; CDR2 reads ANQGSEA. This receptor was identified in a man between 60 and 75 years old with active or convalescent COVID-19. Sequenced: peripheral blood. The chain uses TRBV29-1 and TRBJ1-2; D not certain. The CDR3 reads CSVGRTPYGYTF. The CDR3 DNA reads TGCAGCGTTGGCAGAACACCCTATGGCTACACCTTC.